This T cell receptor (beta chain) is from a study of T cells after yellow fever vaccination. Synthesis of TCR cDNA relied on 5'RACE template switching, which attached a universal primer site and UMIs. TCRdb ran MiXCR on the 5' RACE reads and lists one entry per CDR3 protein. The sample holds about 360,000 distinct CDR3 sequences, 6.2% seen once. A few counts support this clonotype. Its antigen is still unknown. Study-wide results and caveats: There was a small share of clonotypes that showed up in both the CD4 and CD8 compartments. Primary-vaccination clones mostly resurfaced post-booster (nearly 97% CD4, approximately 87% CD8).

The input for sequencing was PBMCs, taken 5 days after the yellow fever booster vaccination. The TCR was taken from a man aged 25-40 years who received the YFV17D yellow fever vaccine.

CDR3 amino acids: CSVTRLAGGLAETQYF. CDR3 in DNA: TGCAGTGTGACCCGCCTAGCGGGAGGCCTGGCAGAGACCCAGTACTTC. The J gene is TRBJ2-5, the V gene TRBV29-1; 11 bases map to TRBD2. This CDR3 is 16 amino acids long. Per the germline V gene, CDR1 is SQVTM and CDR2 is ANQGSEA.